What follows is one T cell receptor (beta chain) and its context. The sample originates from a study of cytomegalovirus exposure and HLA in healthy donors. The V gene's germline CDR1 is MDHEN and CDR2 SYDVKM. The J segment lost 7 bases and the V segment lost 6 bases, leaving 10 bases of the junction unmatched. The CDR3 is 15 residues long. This PCR relied on a set of 60 Vbeta primers and 13 Jbeta primers. TCRdb's table, derived via immunoSEQ multiplex PCR, lists solely in-frame clones and lacks some. The sample yields approximately 110,000 clones, over 80% seen once. The sequenced sample was PBMCs. The source of this sequence is a man aged 45 to 65 in good health and CMV-seronegative. The chain uses TRBV28 and TRBJ2-2, with TRBD2 matching over 8 bases. The CDR3 DNA reads TGTGCCAGCAGGCCCTCGGGACTAGGGGGCGGGGAGCTGTTTTTT. Residues: CASRPSGLGGGELFF.